This T cell receptor beta chain is from a study of lymphopenia after photon versus proton radiotherapy. Study results and limitations: After lymphocyte nadir, photon-treated repertoires showed oligoclonal expansion, especially CD8+ Temra.

This CDR3 has 15 residues. Trimming at V came to 6 bases and at J to 4 bases, leaving 8 bases not matched to a gene. CDR1 is MDHEN, CDR2 SYDVKM, per germline. A remark on this clone: Its antigen is currently unknown.

Profiling relied on immunoSEQ multiplex PCR, and the TCRdb table lists in-frame clones only, not all of them. Among about 42,000 clones listed, around 83% were seen once. This clonotype was sampled from a woman in her seventies with pancreatic cancer. The chain couples TRBV28 to TRBJ1-1; TRBD1 matches 10 bases. Specimen: peripheral blood, collected from a patient treated with proton-based radiotherapy. CDR3 sequence reads: CASRLDRGTGTEAFF. The CDR3 region has the DNA TGTGCCAGCAGGCTGGACAGGGGGACGGGCACTGAAGCTTTCTTT.